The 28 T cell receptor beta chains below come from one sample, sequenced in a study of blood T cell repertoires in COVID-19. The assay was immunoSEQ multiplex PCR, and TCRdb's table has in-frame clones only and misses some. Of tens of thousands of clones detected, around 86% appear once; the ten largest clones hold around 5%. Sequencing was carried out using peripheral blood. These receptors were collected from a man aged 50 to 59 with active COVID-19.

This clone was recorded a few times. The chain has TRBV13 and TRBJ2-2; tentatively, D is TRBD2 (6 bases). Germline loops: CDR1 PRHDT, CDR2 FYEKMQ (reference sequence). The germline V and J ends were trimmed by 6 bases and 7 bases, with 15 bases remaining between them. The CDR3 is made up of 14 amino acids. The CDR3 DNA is TGTGCCAGCAGTCGGGACCGGCGGGGCGGGGAGCTGTTTTTT. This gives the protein CASSRDRRGGELFF.

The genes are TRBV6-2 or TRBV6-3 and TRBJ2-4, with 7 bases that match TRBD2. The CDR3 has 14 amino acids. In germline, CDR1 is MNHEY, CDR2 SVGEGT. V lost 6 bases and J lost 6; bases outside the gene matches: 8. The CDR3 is CASSLTSSRNIQYF. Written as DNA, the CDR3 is TGTGCCAGCAGCCTGACTAGCTCTCGAAACATTCAGTACTTC.

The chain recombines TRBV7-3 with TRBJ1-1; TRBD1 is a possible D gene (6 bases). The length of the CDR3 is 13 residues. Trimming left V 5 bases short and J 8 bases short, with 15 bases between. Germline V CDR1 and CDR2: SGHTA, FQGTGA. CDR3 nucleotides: TGTGCCAGCAGCACAATCCAGGGGAGCGAAGCTTTCTTT. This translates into CASSTIQGSEAFF.

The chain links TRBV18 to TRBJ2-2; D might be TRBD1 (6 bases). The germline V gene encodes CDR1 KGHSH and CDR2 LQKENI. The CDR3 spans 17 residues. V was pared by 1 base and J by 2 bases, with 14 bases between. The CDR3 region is CASSPRGPGANTGELFF. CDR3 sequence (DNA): TGTGCCAGCTCACCACGGGGCCCAGGGGCAAACACCGGGGAGCTGTTTTTT.

In nucleotides, the CDR3 is TGTGCCAGCAGCTTGTTCGGCCTAGCCTACAATGAGCAGTTCTTC. Amino acid sequence: CASSLFGLAYNEQFF. The chain joins TRBV5-6 to TRBJ2-1; D is undetermined. Germline V CDR1 and CDR2: SGHDT, YYEEEE. V was cut by 1 base and J by 2 bases, with 10 bases left in between. The CDR3 totals 15 residues.

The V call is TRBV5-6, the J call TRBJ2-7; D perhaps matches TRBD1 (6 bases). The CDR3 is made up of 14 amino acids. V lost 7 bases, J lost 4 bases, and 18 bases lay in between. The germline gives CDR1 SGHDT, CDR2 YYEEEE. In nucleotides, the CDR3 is TGTGCCAGCGGAAAGGACAGCCTGTGGTACGAGCAGTACTTC. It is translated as CASGKDSLWYEQYF.

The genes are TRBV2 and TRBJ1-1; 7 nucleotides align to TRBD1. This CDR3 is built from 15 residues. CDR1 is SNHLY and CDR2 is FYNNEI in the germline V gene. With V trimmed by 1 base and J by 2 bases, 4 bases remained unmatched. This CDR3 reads CASSEVRTGNTEAFF. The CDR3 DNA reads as TGTGCCAGCAGTGAAGTCCGGACAGGAAACACTGAAGCTTTCTTT.

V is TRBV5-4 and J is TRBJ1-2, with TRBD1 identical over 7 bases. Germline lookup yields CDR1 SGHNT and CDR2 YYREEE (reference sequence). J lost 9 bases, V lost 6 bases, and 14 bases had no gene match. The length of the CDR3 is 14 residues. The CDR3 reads CASNPGQDTPSYTF. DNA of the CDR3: TGTGCCAGCAACCCCGGACAGGACACCCCAAGCTACACCTTC.

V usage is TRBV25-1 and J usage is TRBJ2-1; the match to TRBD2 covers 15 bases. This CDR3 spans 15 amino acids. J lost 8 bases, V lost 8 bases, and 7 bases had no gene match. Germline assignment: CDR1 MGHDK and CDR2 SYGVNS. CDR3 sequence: CASGLAGGPSDEQFF. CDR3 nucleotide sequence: TGTGCCAGCGGACTAGCGGGAGGGCCATCGGATGAGCAGTTCTTC.

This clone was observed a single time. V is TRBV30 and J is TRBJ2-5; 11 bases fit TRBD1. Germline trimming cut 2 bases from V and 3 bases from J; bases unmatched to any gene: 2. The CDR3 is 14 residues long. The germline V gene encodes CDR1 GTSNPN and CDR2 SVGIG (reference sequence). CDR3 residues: CAWSRGQGEETQYF. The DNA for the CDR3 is TGTGCCTGGAGTAGGGGACAGGGGGAAGAGACCCAGTACTTC.

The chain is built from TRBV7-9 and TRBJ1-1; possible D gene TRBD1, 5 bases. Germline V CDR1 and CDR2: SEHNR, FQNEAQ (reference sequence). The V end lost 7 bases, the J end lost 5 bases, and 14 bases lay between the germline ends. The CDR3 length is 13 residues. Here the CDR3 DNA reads TGTGCCAGCACCGTGGGGGGGAGGACTGAAGCTTTCTTT. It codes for CASTVGGRTEAFF.

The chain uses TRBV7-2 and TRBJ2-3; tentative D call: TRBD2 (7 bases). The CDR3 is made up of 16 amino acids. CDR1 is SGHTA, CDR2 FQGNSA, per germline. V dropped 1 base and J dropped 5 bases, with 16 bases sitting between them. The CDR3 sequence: CASSLVGGRAVDTQYF. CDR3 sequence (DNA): TGTGCCAGCAGCTTAGTAGGGGGGAGGGCGGTAGATACGCAGTATTTT.

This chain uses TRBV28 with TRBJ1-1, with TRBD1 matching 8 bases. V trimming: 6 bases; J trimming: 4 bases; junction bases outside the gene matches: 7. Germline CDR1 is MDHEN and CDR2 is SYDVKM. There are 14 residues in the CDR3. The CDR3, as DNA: TGTGCCAGCAGCAGACAGGGGAGGACCACTGAAGCTTTCTTT. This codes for CASSRQGRTTEAFF.

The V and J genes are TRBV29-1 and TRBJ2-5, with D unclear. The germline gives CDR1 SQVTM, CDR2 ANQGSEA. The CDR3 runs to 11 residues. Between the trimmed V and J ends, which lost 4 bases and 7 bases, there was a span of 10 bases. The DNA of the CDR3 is TGCAGCGTTGCTGCTTCGGGGACCCAGTACTTC. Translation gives CSVAASGTQYF.

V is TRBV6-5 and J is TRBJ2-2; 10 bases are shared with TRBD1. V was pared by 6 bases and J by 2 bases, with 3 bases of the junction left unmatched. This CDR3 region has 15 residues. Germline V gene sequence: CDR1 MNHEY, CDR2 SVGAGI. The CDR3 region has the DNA TGTGCCAGCAGAGAGACAGGGGGCAACACCGGGGAGCTGTTTTTT. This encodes CASRETGGNTGELFF.

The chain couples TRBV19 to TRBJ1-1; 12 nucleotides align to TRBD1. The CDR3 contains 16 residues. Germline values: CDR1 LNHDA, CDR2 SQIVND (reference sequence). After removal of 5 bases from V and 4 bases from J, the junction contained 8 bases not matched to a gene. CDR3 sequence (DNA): TGTGCCAGTAGTCCCCGGGACAGGGGGCCGGGCACTGAAGCTTTCTTT. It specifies CASSPRDRGPGTEAFF.

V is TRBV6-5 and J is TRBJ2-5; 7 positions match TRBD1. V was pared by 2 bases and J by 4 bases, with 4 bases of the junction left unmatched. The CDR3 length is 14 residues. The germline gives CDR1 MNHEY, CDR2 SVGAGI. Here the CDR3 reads CASSYTDRVETQYF. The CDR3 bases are TGTGCCAGCAGTTACACCGACAGGGTAGAGACCCAGTACTTC.

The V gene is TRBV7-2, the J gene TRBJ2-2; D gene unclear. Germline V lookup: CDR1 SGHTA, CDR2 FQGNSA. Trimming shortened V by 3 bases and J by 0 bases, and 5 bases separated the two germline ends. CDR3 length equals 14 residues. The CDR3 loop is CASSFQANTGELFF. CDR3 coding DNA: TGTGCCAGCAGCTTCCAGGCGAACACCGGGGAGCTGTTTTTT.

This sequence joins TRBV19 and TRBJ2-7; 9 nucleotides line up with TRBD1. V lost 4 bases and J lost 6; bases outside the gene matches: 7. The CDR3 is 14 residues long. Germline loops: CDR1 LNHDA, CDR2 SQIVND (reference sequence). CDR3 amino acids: CASSTWTGVSEQYF. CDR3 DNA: TGTGCCAGTAGTACCTGGACAGGGGTAAGCGAGCAGTACTTC.

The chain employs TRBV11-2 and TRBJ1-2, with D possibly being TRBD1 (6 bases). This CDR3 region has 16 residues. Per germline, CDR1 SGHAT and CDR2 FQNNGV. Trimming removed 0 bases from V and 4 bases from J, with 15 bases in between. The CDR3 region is CASSLDRQADIYGYTF. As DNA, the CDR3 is TGTGCCAGCAGCTTAGATCGACAGGCAGACATCTATGGCTACACCTTC.

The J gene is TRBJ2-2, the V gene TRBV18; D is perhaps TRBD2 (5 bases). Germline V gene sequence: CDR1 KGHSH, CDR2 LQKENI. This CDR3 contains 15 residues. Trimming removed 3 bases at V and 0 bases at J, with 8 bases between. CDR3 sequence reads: CASSPLGANTGELFF. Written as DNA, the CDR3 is TGTGCCAGCTCACCCCTGGGAGCGAACACCGGGGAGCTGTTTTTT.

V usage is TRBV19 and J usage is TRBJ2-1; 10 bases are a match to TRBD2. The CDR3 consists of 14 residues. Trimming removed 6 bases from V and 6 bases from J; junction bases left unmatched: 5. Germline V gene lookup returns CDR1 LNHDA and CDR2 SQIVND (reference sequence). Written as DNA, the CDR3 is TGTGCCAGTAGCGGGACTAGCGAACTCAATGAGCAGTTCTTC. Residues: CASSGTSELNEQFF.

The CDR3 DNA follows: TGTGCCAGCAGCGCGGGCCATAGCAATCAGCCCCAGCATTTT. The encoded protein is CASSAGHSNQPQHF. This sequence joins TRBV5-5 and TRBJ1-5; D gene ambiguous. CDR3 size: 14 residues. V lost 4 bases and J lost 0, with 8 bases in between. Germline values: CDR1 SGHKS, CDR2 YYEKEE (reference sequence).

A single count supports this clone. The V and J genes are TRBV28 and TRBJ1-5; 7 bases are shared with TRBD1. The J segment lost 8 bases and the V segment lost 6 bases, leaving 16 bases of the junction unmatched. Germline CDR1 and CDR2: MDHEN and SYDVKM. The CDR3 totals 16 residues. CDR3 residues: CASSPETRTGYKPQHF. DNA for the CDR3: TGTGCCAGCAGCCCTGAGACCAGGACAGGCTATAAGCCCCAGCATTTT. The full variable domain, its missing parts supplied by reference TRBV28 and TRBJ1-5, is DVKVTQSSRYLVKRTGEKVFLECVQDMDHENMFWYRQDPGLGLRLIYFSYDVKMKEKGDIPEGYSVSREKKERFSLILESASTNQTSMYLCASSPETRTGYKPQHFGDGTRLSIL.

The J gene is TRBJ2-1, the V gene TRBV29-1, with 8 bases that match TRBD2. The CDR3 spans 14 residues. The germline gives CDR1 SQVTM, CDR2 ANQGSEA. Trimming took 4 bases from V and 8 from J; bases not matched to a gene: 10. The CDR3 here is CSVGGAGAIDEQFF. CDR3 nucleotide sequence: TGCAGCGTTGGAGGAGCGGGAGCAATAGATGAGCAGTTCTTC.

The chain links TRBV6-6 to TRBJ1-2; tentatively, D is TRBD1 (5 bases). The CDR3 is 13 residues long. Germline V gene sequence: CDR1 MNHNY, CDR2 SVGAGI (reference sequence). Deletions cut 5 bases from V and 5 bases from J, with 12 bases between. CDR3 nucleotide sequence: TGTGCCAGCAGTCAGCCGGGACTGTATGGCTACACCTTC. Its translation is CASSQPGLYGYTF.

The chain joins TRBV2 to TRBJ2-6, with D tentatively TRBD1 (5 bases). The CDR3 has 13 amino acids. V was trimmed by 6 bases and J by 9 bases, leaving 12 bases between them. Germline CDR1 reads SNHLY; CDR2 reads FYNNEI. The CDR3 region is CASSMGPYNVLTF. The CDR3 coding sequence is TGTGCCAGCAGCATGGGGCCCTACAACGTCCTGACTTTC. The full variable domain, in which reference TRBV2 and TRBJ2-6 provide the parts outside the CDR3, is EPEVTQTPSHQVTQMGQEVILRCVPISNHLYFYWYRQILGQKVEFLVSFYNNEISEKSEIFDDQFSVERPDGSNFTLKIRSTKLEDSAMYFCASSMGPYNVLTFGAGSRLTVL.

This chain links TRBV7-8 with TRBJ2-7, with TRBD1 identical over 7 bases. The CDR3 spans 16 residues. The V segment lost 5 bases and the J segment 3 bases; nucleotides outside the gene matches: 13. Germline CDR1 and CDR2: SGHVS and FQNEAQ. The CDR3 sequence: CASSRGHRGLFYEQYF. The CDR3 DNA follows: TGTGCCAGCAGCCGAGGGCACAGGGGTCTCTTCTACGAGCAGTACTTC.